This T cell receptor beta chain is drawn from a study of blood T cell repertoires in COVID-19. Study-wide context: Collection of acute and convalescent COVID-19 samples took place in the United States, Italy and Spain. PBMCs, B-cell-depleted T cells, or T cells were the source of the cDNA or gDNA that made up the material.

This CDR3 contains 15 residues. V lost 5 bases, J lost 5 bases, and 8 bases stayed unmatched. Germline CDR1 LNHDA, CDR2 SQIVND (reference sequence). As originally analysed: Reference gene primers were amplified, and this amplification served to estimate nucleated cell counts. The table came from immunoSEQ multiplex PCR; TCRdb's copy has only in-frame clones and leaves some out. V, J and clone size were drawn from that table, and D and trimming were deduced from the DNA. The sample lists roughly 140,000 clones; approximately 80% were seen once. The chain has TRBV19 and TRBJ2-5; 10 bases match TRBD1. Sequencing used peripheral blood. This TCR was sampled from a man aged 70 or older who had recovered from COVID-19. CDR3 in amino acids: CASSWGTGVWETQYF. As DNA, the CDR3 is TGTGCCAGTAGTTGGGGGACAGGGGTTTGGGAGACCCAGTACTTC.